A selection of T cell receptor beta chains follows, all from one sample in a study of Graves' ophthalmopathy and Graves' hyperthyroidism. TCRdb reanalysed the multiplex PCR reads using MiXCR and keeps one entry per CDR3 protein. Of about 380,000 distinct CDR3 sequences listed, roughly 14% are singletons. Sequencing was carried out using peripheral blood. The source of these receptors is a woman aged 18-29 years with stable Graves' hyperthyroidism. CDR3s include the opening cysteine and the closing phenylalanine or tryptophan. A D gene is named only where the DNA matches it firmly. The size entry is marked missing in some rows and otherwise reads once, few, many or a size class.

>TRBJ1-2|-|many|TRBV24-1
TGTGCCACCAGTGACGCAGGGGACTATGGCTACACCTTC
CATSDAGDYGYTF
>TRBJ1-1|-|many|TRBV7-2
TGTGCCAGCAGCTTAGCCTCAGGGATCTACACTGAAGCTTTCTTT
CASSLASGIYTEAFF
>TRBJ2-5|TRBD2|many|TRBV6-4
TGTGCCAGCAGTGAAACTAGCGGGGTAGAGACCCAGTACTTC
CASSETSGVETQYF
>TRBJ1-2|-|many|TRBV6-2/TRBV6-3
TGTGCCAGCAGTTACACAGGGATTAACTATGGCTACACCTTC
CASSYTGINYGYTF
>TRBJ2-5|TRBD1|many|TRBV6-1
TGTGCCAGCTTACCCCAACGGAGACAGGGCCAAGAGACCCAGTACTTC
CASLPQRRQGQETQYF
>TRBJ2-3|TRBD1|-|TRBV18
TGTGCCAGCTCAGCGAACCTACAGGGGAGAACAGATACGCAGTATTTT
CASSANLQGRTDTQYF
>TRBJ1-5|-|many|TRBV12-3/TRBV12-4
TGTGCCAGCACCAGGTCGTCGGGCTTGAGCAATCAGCCCCAGCATTTT
CASTRSSGLSNQPQHF
>TRBJ2-5|-|-|TRBV20-1
TGCAGTGCTACAGGGGAGGGGCCGGAGACCCAGTACTTC
CSATGEGPETQYF
>TRBJ2-7|TRBD2|-|TRBV12-5
TGTGCTAGTGGTTTAGCGGGAATGTACGAGCAGTACTTC
CASGLAGMYEQYF
>TRBJ2-7|-|few|TRBV18
TGTGCCAGCTCACCGGGGGGCCTCCCGTACGAGCAGTACTTC
CASSPGGLPYEQYF
>TRBJ1-5|-|-|TRBV27
TGTGCCAGCAGCCGGACATTTACCAGCAATCAGCCCCAGCATTTT
CASSRTFTSNQPQHF
>TRBJ2-7|TRBD1|many|TRBV6-1
TGTGCCAGCAGTGCGCCGGGACAGGGGGTCCACGAGCAGTACTTC
CASSAPGQGVHEQYF
>TRBJ1-1|TRBD1|few|TRBV7-3
TGTGCCAGCAGCTTACTGCCAGGGGGCTTGGCTGAAGCTTTCTTT
CASSLLPGGLAEAFF
>TRBJ2-6|TRBD1|few|TRBV19
TGTGCCAGTAGTATAGATGGACAGGGATTCTCTGGGGCCAACGTCCTGACTTTC
CASSIDGQGFSGANVLTF
>TRBJ1-5|-|few|TRBV4-2
TGTGCCAGCAGCCGCAGTACTAGCCCTCCATATAGCAATCAGCCCCAGCATTTT
CASSRSTSPPYSNQPQHF